This T cell receptor beta chain was sequenced during a study of shared clonotypes between healthy human individuals. Study summary: Donors had three CD4 naive, three CD4 memory, two CD8 naive and one CD8 memory plate apiece.

Points from the study as a whole: Owing to a small donor count, the genetic and exposure-history diversity represented was limited. Of the naive CD4 clonotypes, roughly 5% were shared across several donors.

Germline lookup yields CDR1 SNHLY and CDR2 FYNNEI. CDR3 length equals 14 residues. V lost 7 bases and J 0 bases, leaving 12 bases between the germline ends. The count of this clone is one. Its antigen is as yet unknown. Naive CD8 populations comprised CD45RO-negative cells positively selected for CCR7, excluding terminally differentiated effector memory CD45RA+ cells. Replicate PCRs for sorted subsets used 200 to 250 ng DNA; this equaled tens of thousands of T cell genomes. Repertoires were generated with immunoSEQ multiplex PCR, while TCRdb's copy carries only in-frame clones and drops some. The sample includes about 2.2 million clones, 90% to 95% of them seen just once.

Sequenced sample: naive CD8+ T cells from PBMCs. This receptor was identified in a man between 18 and 35 years old in good health. Some clones in this sample may be carry-over from other donors' samples. The gene calls are TRBV2 and TRBJ1-1; D perhaps matches TRBD1 (5 bases). CDR3 sequence: CASTPKGLNTEAFF. CDR3 in DNA: TGTGCCAGCACTCCTAAGGGGTTGAACACTGAAGCTTTCTTT.